This passage covers 18 T cell receptor beta chains from one sample sequenced in a study of cytomegalovirus exposure and HLA in healthy donors. Vbeta (60) and Jbeta (13) primers were used in the PCR. The table came from immunoSEQ multiplex PCR; TCRdb's copy has only in-frame clones and leaves some out. The profile shows about 170,000 clones, approximately 81% of them singletons. The sample taken for sequencing was PBMCs. The source of these receptors is a male donor in good health and CMV-seronegative.

This sequence joins TRBV19 and TRBJ2-3, with D perhaps TRBD1 (6 bases). V was clipped by 1 base and J by 4 bases, with 12 bases between them. CDR3 length equals 15 residues. Per the germline V gene, CDR1 is LNHDA and CDR2 is SQIVND (reference sequence). The CDR3 protein is CASSIARGPADTQYF. The DNA of the CDR3 is TGTGCCAGTAGTATAGCCAGGGGCCCCGCAGATACGCAGTATTTT.

The chain couples TRBV19 to TRBJ1-4; no firm D call. This CDR3 has 14 amino acids. Germline lookup yields CDR1 LNHDA and CDR2 SQIVND (reference sequence). V gave up 3 bases and J gave up 4 bases, with 9 bases separating them. The CDR3, as DNA: TGTGCCAGTAGTATGCGTCATCTTAATGAAAAACTGTTTTTT. It yields the protein CASSMRHLNEKLFF. The full variable domain, its missing parts supplied by reference TRBV19 and TRBJ1-4, is DGGITQSPKYLFRKEGQNVTLSCEQNLNHDAMYWYRQDPGQGLRLIYYSQIVNDFQKGDIAEGYSVSREKKESFPLTVTSAQKNPTAFYLCASSMRHLNEKLFFGSGTQLSVL.

The J gene is TRBJ2-7, the V gene TRBV7-9; TRBD1 matches 9 bases. Germline V gene sequence: CDR1 SEHNR, CDR2 FQNEAQ (reference sequence). The CDR3 sequence is 14 residues long. V lost 4 bases, J lost 2 bases, and 3 bases stayed unmatched. CDR3 region: CASSSRQGAYEQYF. The DNA for the CDR3 is TGTGCCAGCAGCTCCCGACAGGGGGCCTACGAGCAGTACTTC.

This clone was seen a handful of times. The chain carries TRBV7-9 and TRBJ2-7; D is unresolved. Between the trimmed V and J ends, which lost 4 bases and 2 bases, there was a span of 6 bases. This CDR3 comprises 12 residues. The V gene's germline CDR1 is SEHNR and CDR2 FQNEAQ (reference sequence). The CDR3 loop reads CASSYTAYEQYF. The CDR3 coding sequence is TGTGCCAGCAGCTACACAGCCTACGAGCAGTACTTC.

The V call is TRBV11-3, the J call TRBJ2-5, with 10 positions matching TRBD1. Germline CDR1 and CDR2: SGHNT and YENEEA. This CDR3 spans 16 amino acids. The junction had 10 bases not matched to a gene; V was cut back by 5 bases and J by 4 bases. The CDR3 DNA follows: TGTGCCAGCAGCCATGGGACAGGGGAATTGGGAGAGACCCAGTACTTC. It specifies CASSHGTGELGETQYF. Full variable domain (remainder filled in from reference TRBV11-3 and TRBJ2-5): EAGVVQSPRYKIIEKKQPVAFWCNPISGHNTLYWYLQNLGQGPELLIRYENEEAVDDSQLPKDRFSAERLKGVDSTLKIQPAELGDSAVYLCASSHGTGELGETQYFGPGTRLLVL.

The chain carries TRBV15 and TRBJ2-7, with D perhaps matching TRBD1 (6 bases). The CDR3 extends over 14 amino acids. Germline V gives CDR1 LNHNV, CDR2 YYDKDF (reference sequence). The V end lost 0 bases, the J end lost 7 bases, and 13 bases lay between the germline ends. Here the CDR3 reads CATSRDTGPWEQYF. CDR3 DNA: TGTGCCACCAGCAGAGATACAGGGCCCTGGGAGCAGTACTTC.

The CDR3 spells CASSSPTKSGGGNTEAFF. As DNA, the CDR3 is TGTGCCAGCAGCTCTCCAACCAAATCAGGGGGCGGGAACACTGAAGCTTTCTTT. The V and J genes are TRBV5-4 and TRBJ1-1; 8 bases map to TRBD1. J was trimmed by 1 base and V by 3 bases; bases with no gene match: 14. The CDR3 is made up of 18 amino acids. Germline lookup yields CDR1 SGHNT and CDR2 YYREEE (reference sequence).

A remark on this clone: One end of the junction is discordant with germline, which a read error may explain. The gene calls are TRBV7-7 and TRBJ2-7; 8 nucleotides match TRBD1. The CDR3 extends over 14 amino acids. From germline, CDR1 is SSHAT and CDR2 FNYEAQ (reference sequence). The CDR3 sequence is CASSLGTGAYEQYF. CDR3 DNA sequence: TGTGCTAGCAGCTTAGGGACAGGAGCCTACGAGCAGTACTTC.

V usage is TRBV28 and J usage is TRBJ2-7; 7 positions match TRBD2. From germline, CDR1 is MDHEN and CDR2 SYDVKM. The length of the CDR3 is 14 residues. Unmatched junction bases numbered 3, after V lost 3 bases and J lost 1 base. This CDR3 is CASSLGLPSYEQYF. The CDR3 DNA follows: TGTGCCAGCAGTTTGGGACTACCTTCCTACGAGCAGTACTTC.

This rearrangement joins TRBV7-9 to TRBJ2-1; 8 nucleotides align to TRBD2. The CDR3 loop spans 16 amino acids. CDR1 and CDR2 (germline): SEHNR, FQNEAQ (reference sequence). V lost 4 bases and J lost 8; bases outside the gene matches: 13. CDR3 region: CASSSPLADDRDEQFF. Here the CDR3 DNA reads TGTGCCAGCAGCTCGCCACTAGCGGACGATCGGGATGAGCAGTTCTTC.

CDR3 amino acids: CASRSGTGGPEQYF. The CDR3 coding sequence is TGTGCCAGCAGGTCCGGGACAGGGGGCCCCGAGCAGTACTTC. V is TRBV6-1 and J is TRBJ2-7, with TRBD1 identical over 12 bases. This CDR3 has 14 amino acids. Germline lookup yields CDR1 MNHNS and CDR2 SASEGT. V shed 6 bases and J 6 bases; nucleotides not matched to a gene: 6.

The chain combines TRBV2 with TRBJ2-2; TRBD1 matches at 7 bases. V shed 6 bases, J shed 7 bases, and the junction held 8 bases outside the gene matches. The V gene's germline CDR1 is SNHLY and CDR2 FYNNEI. The CDR3 sequence is 14 residues long. For the CDR3, the DNA is TGTGCCAGCAGGCCCGACAGGGCTAGCGGGGAGCTGTTTTTT. Encoded protein: CASRPDRASGELFF.

In the case of this clone: Other DNA sequences from this sample encode an identical CDR3 as well. The rearrangement uses TRBV6-6 and TRBJ1-4; D is unresolved. V was pared by 5 bases and J by 3 bases, with 10 bases between. Germline assignment: CDR1 MNHNY and CDR2 SVGAGI (reference sequence). This CDR3 contains 14 residues. The CDR3 sequence is CASSDREANEKLFF. The DNA of the CDR3 is TGTGCCAGCAGTGACCGGGAGGCTAATGAAAAACTGTTTTTT.

There are a few counts of this clone. The V call is TRBV7-9, the J call TRBJ2-7; 7 nucleotides match TRBD2. Germline assignment: CDR1 SEHNR and CDR2 FQNEAQ (reference sequence). The CDR3 is 15 residues long. V shed 5 bases and J 6 bases; nucleotides not matched to a gene: 13. This CDR3 reads CASSLRAGTTSEQYF. CDR3 nucleotide sequence: TGTGCCAGCAGCCTAAGGGCCGGGACTACCTCCGAGCAGTACTTC.

This CDR3 reads CASSSILAGGKNIQYF. The CDR3 DNA follows: TGTGCCAGCAGTTCTATCCTAGCGGGAGGTAAAAACATTCAGTACTTC. The V call is TRBV27, the J call TRBJ2-4; 11 bases agree with TRBD2. The V gene end was trimmed by 4 bases and the J gene end by 4 bases; junction bases not matched to a gene: 6. The germline V gene encodes CDR1 MNHEY and CDR2 SMNVEV (reference sequence). This CDR3 spans 16 amino acids.

This clone was recorded a few times. The chain carries TRBV5-5 and TRBJ1-1; weak D call: TRBD1 (6 bases). The CDR3 is 14 amino acids. From germline, CDR1 is SGHKS and CDR2 YYEKEE (reference sequence). V lost 1 base and J 1 base, leaving 8 bases between the germline ends. This CDR3 is CASSLRGKNTEAFF. CDR3 nucleotide sequence: TGTGCCAGCAGCTTGAGGGGGAAGAACACTGAAGCTTTCTTT.

This clone was seen just once. The chain recombines TRBV19 with TRBJ1-5, with D perhaps matching TRBD1 (6 bases). Germline V gene data show CDR1 as LNHDA and CDR2 as SQIVND (reference sequence). CDR3 length: 14 amino acids. Trimming stripped 8 bases from V and 4 bases from J, with 15 bases between. This CDR3 is CASVSGTLNQPQHF. CDR3 bases: TGTGCCAGTGTATCCGGGACACTTAATCAGCCCCAGCATTTT.

J is TRBJ1-4 and V is TRBV7-8; tentative D call: TRBD1 (5 bases). This CDR3 has 16 residues. CDR1 and CDR2 (germline): SGHVS, FQNEAQ. Trimming stripped 1 base from V and 0 bases from J, with 9 bases between. This chain's CDR3 is CASSLGRGTTNEKLFF. CDR3 nucleotides: TGTGCCAGCAGCTTAGGTCGGGGGACAACTAATGAAAAACTGTTTTTT.